This T cell receptor beta chain was recovered during a study of naive and memory T cell subsets. Regarding the study as a whole: Naive repertoires, especially CD8, held a few larger clonotypes, possibly memory cells re-expressing CD45RA.

As for this clonotype: Its antigen is not identified.

Germline CDR1 and CDR2: DFQATT and SNEGSKA (reference sequence). This CDR3 is 15 amino acids long. Trimming cost V 4 bases and J 4 bases, with 17 bases left between them. The beta constant-region primer was an equimolar mix of two oligonucleotides covering TRBC1 and TRBC2. The ligated cDNA underwent four PCR rounds using SP2 and nested alpha and beta constant-region primers. From the UMI-ligation and nested PCR reads, TCRdb called clonotypes with MiXCR, one entry per CDR3 protein. The table has more than 95,000 distinct CDR3 sequences, about 15% seen once; the top ten hold approximately 2.8%. The chain recombines TRBV20-1 with TRBJ2-1, with D perhaps TRBD2 (6 bases). The sequencing input was naive CD8+ T cells from blood. The receptor's source is a human donor in good health. The CDR3 DNA reads as TGCAGTGCTAAAGCGGCGGGGAGACCTTACAATGAGCAGTTCTTC. This translates into CSAKAAGRPYNEQFF.